The 32 T cell receptor beta chains given below trace back to one sample, sequenced in a study of patients and donors after allogeneic stem cell transplantation. Each CDR3 protein is one row after TCRdb ran MiXCR on the RT-PCR reads. This sample has hundreds of thousands of distinct CDR3 sequences; 16% occur once, and the top ten carry less than 8%. The sample comprised blood, either unsorted or a sorted T cell fraction (not recorded which). These receptors originate from a human donor who was either an allogeneic HSCT recipient or a stem cell or donor lymphocyte infusion donor (not recorded which). It is not recorded whose cells these are; they may come from a transplant donor.

The chain uses TRBV30 and TRBJ1-2, with 7 bases fitting TRBD1. Germline lookup yields CDR1 GTSNPN and CDR2 SVGIG (reference sequence). This CDR3 contains 12 residues. V gave up 4 bases and J gave up 6 bases; unmatched junction bases: 5. The CDR3, as DNA: TGTGCCTGGACGACAGGGATAGATGGCTACACCTTC. Protein product: CAWTTGIDGYTF.

This clonotype occurred a few times. The chain couples TRBV10-2 to TRBJ2-7; no definite D call. Germline assignment: CDR1 WSHSY and CDR2 SAAADI. V shed 2 bases and J shed 2 bases, with 16 bases lying between them. The CDR3 length is 16 residues. The CDR3 region is CASSEKGSLVTYEQYF. The CDR3 coding sequence is TGCGCCAGCAGTGAGAAGGGCAGCTTAGTTACCTACGAGCAGTACTTC.

This chain uses TRBV6-1 with TRBJ1-2; possible D gene TRBD1, 5 bases. The CDR3 spans 14 residues. Trimming removed 7 bases from V and 8 bases from J, with 20 bases in between. Germline loops: CDR1 MNHNS, CDR2 SASEGT. The CDR3 loop reads CASKRTKGRGGYTF. The CDR3 DNA reads TGTGCCAGCAAGAGGACTAAGGGGCGCGGAGGCTACACCTTC.

This clonotype was counted many times. The chain recombines TRBV11-2 with TRBJ2-2, with a weak D call TRBD2 (7 bases). The germline CDR1 and CDR2 sequences are SGHAT and FQNNGV. Trimming shortened V by 0 bases and J by 3 bases, and 11 bases separated the two germline ends. This CDR3 is built from 16 residues. The CDR3 spells CASSLEGGRYTGELFF. The CDR3 coding sequence is TGTGCCAGCAGCTTAGAGGGGGGGCGGTACACCGGGGAGCTGTTTTTT.

This clonotype was seen more than once but under ten times. The chain recombines TRBV15 with TRBJ1-5, with TRBD1 matching 11 bases. The CDR3 is 16 residues long. Per the germline V gene, CDR1 is LNHNV and CDR2 is YYDKDF (reference sequence). The V segment lost 3 bases and the J segment 5 bases; nucleotides outside the gene matches: 6. In DNA, the CDR3 is TGTGCCACCAGCAGGGGGGGGACAGGGGGGTATCAGCCCCAGCATTTT. Protein product: CATSRGGTGGYQPQHF.

This clonotype was observed a handful of times. This chain joins TRBV20-1 and TRBJ1-2; tentative D call: TRBD1 (5 bases). Germline V gives CDR1 DFQATT, CDR2 SNEGSKA (reference sequence). V gave up 6 bases and J gave up 8 bases, with 16 bases separating them. The CDR3 extends over 12 amino acids. This chain's CDR3 is CSAQLGRAGYTF. The CDR3 DNA sequence: TGCAGTGCCCAATTGGGGCGAGCAGGCTACACCTTC.

This clonotype was detected only a few times. This chain connects TRBV20-1 to TRBJ2-7; 10 bases align to TRBD2. The J segment lost 6 bases and the V segment lost 0 bases, leaving 2 bases of the junction unmatched. CDR3 length: 13 residues. The germline V gene encodes CDR1 DFQATT and CDR2 SNEGSKA (reference sequence). DNA of the CDR3: TGCAGTGCTAGAGATAGGACTAGCGGCGAGCAGTACTTC. It is translated as CSARDRTSGEQYF.

This clonotype has only a few counts. The conserved final phenylalanine or tryptophan is absent from the CDR3, which likely points to a read error. The DNA is omitted, as the CDR3 cannot be located on it reliably, and the CDR3 follows TCRdb's listing. The chain employs TRBV2 and TRBJ1-1. The germline gives CDR1 SNHLY, CDR2 FYNNEI. A total of 12 residues make up the CDR3, ends included. The CDR3 loop reads CASSEALTAYDL.

This chain connects TRBV9 to TRBJ2-7; TRBD2 is a possible D gene (5 bases). V lost 4 bases, J lost 6 bases, and 20 bases lay in between. Germline CDR1 SGDLS, CDR2 YYNGEE. The CDR3 length is 15 residues. The CDR3 coding sequence is TGTGCCAGCAGCCCGGAGACGGGCGGGTGGACCGAGCAGTACTTC. Its protein is CASSPETGGWTEQYF.

The genes are TRBV20-1 and TRBJ2-1; TRBD1 matches 12 bases. Germline trimming cut 0 bases from V and 9 bases from J; bases unmatched to any gene: 9. The CDR3 is 16 residues long. CDR1 and CDR2 (germline): DFQATT, SNEGSKA (reference sequence). The CDR3, as DNA: TGCAGTGCTAGAGATTTGGGACAGGGGGCGCGGGGTGAGCAGTTCTTC. Encoded protein: CSARDLGQGARGEQFF.

This clonotype occurred a few times. The chain recombines TRBV14 with TRBJ2-7; TRBD2 matches at 14 bases. The length of the CDR3 is 16 residues. Germline values: CDR1 SGHDN, CDR2 FVKESK. The J segment lost 4 bases and the V segment lost 2 bases, leaving 4 bases of the junction unmatched. CDR3 in amino acids: CASSQTGTSGRYEQYF. Here the CDR3 DNA reads TGTGCCAGCAGCCAAACCGGGACTAGCGGGAGATACGAGCAGTACTTC. Looking up the rest from reference TRBV14 and TRBJ2-7 gives the full variable domain: EAGVTQFPSHSVIEKGQTVTLRCDPISGHDNLYWYRRVMGKEIKFLLHFVKESKQDESGMPNNRFLAERTGGTYSTLKVQPAELEDSGVYFCASSQTGTSGRYEQYFGPGTRLTVT.

This chain connects TRBV28 to TRBJ2-7; unclear D gene. Looked up from germline, CDR1 is MDHEN and CDR2 is SYDVKM. The germline V and J ends were trimmed by 5 bases and 0 bases, with 17 bases remaining between them. This CDR3 comprises 16 residues. Here the CDR3 DNA reads TGTGCCAGCAGTCCCCGTCGAAGGTCTGTCTCCTACGAGCAGTACTTC. It translates to CASSPRRRSVSYEQYF.

The count of this clonotype is one. J is TRBJ1-2 and V is TRBV5-1; D is perhaps TRBD1 (5 bases). The CDR3 loop spans 17 amino acids. Germline CDR1 is SGHRS and CDR2 is YFSETQ. Trimming pared 4 bases from V and 1 base from J, leaving 20 bases between. The CDR3 DNA is TGCGCCAGCAGCCGATATAAAAACAGGAACCGTAACTATGGCTACACCTTC. Its translation: CASSRYKNRNRNYGYTF.

This clonotype was observed a few times. V gene TRBV20-1 combines with J gene TRBJ2-5; D remains ambiguous. Germline values: CDR1 DFQATT, CDR2 SNEGSKA (reference sequence). Trimming left V 0 bases short and J 1 base short, with 9 bases between. CDR3 length: 14 amino acids. The CDR3 spells CSARDDFSQETQYF. The DNA of the CDR3 is TGCAGTGCTAGAGATGACTTTTCCCAAGAGACCCAGTACTTC.

This clonotype was counted at least ten times. The chain uses TRBV6-4 and TRBJ2-4; D perhaps matches TRBD2 (5 bases). V lost 4 bases and J 1 base, leaving 5 bases between the germline ends. The CDR3 has 13 amino acids. Germline V gene sequence: CDR1 MRHNA, CDR2 SNTAGT. This chain's CDR3 is CASSGEAKNIQYF. The CDR3 DNA reads TGTGCCAGCAGTGGGGAGGCCAAAAACATTCAGTACTTC.

CDR3 loop: CASSPERDSPLHF. Here the CDR3 DNA reads TGTGCCAGCTCACCGGAACGGGATTCACCCCTCCACTTT. This chain links TRBV18 with TRBJ1-6; no clear D. The germline CDR1 and CDR2 sequences are KGHSH and LQKENI. The V gene lost 3 bases and the J gene lost 8 bases, with 8 bases spanning the gap. The length of the CDR3 is 13 residues.

This clonotype was seen ten or more times. The rearrangement uses TRBV29-1 and TRBJ2-1; 13 bases are a match to TRBD2. Germline CDR1 and CDR2: SQVTM and ANQGSEA. This CDR3 is 14 amino acids long. J gave up 9 bases and V 3 bases, and 5 bases lay outside the gene matches. As DNA, the CDR3 is TGCAGCGTTGACAGGACTAGCGGGAGCGGTGAGCAGTTCTTC. Its protein is CSVDRTSGSGEQFF.

The chain carries TRBV12-3 or TRBV12-4 and TRBJ2-2; D is possibly TRBD1 or TRBD2 (8 bases each). Between the trimmed V and J ends, which lost 7 bases and 1 base, there was a span of 28 bases. The CDR3 totals 20 residues. The CDR3 sequence: CASTDRDSWPRGGNTGELFF. CDR3 coding DNA: TGTGCCAGCACGGACAGGGACTCATGGCCACGGGGGGGGAACACCGGGGAGCTGTTTTTT.

This chain joins TRBV29-1 and TRBJ1-2, with TRBD1 as a possible D gene (5 bases). The CDR3 extends over 13 amino acids. The germline gives CDR1 SQVTM, CDR2 ANQGSEA. Trimming took 6 bases from V and 1 from J, leaving 12 bases between them. CDR3 sequence: CSVAERGNYGYTF. The CDR3, as DNA: TGCAGCGTCGCAGAGAGGGGTAACTATGGCTACACCTTC.

The sample holds a few counts of this clonotype. This chain connects TRBV20-1 to TRBJ1-1, with a tentative D call TRBD1 (5 bases). V lost 3 bases to trimming and J lost 5 bases, with 13 bases between them. CDR1 DFQATT and CDR2 SNEGSKA come from the germline V gene (reference sequence). The CDR3 is 13 amino acids. CDR3 loop: CSARSGMWTEAFF. CDR3 nucleotide sequence: TGCAGTGCTAGGTCAGGGATGTGGACTGAAGCTTTCTTT.

CDR3 in DNA: TGTGCCAGCAGTCCGGTACGGGGTTCTAACTATGGCTACACCTTC. It specifies CASSPVRGSNYGYTF. V is TRBV27 and J is TRBJ1-2; no firm D call. Germline-derived CDR1 and CDR2 are MNHEY and SMNVEV (reference sequence). The V end was cut by 5 bases, the J end by 0 bases, with 13 bases between. The CDR3 extends over 15 amino acids.

This clonotype was recorded a few times. The chain employs TRBV6-5 and TRBJ2-3; 7 bases match TRBD1. This CDR3 contains 16 residues. V lost 0 bases to trimming and J lost 4 bases; unmatched junction nucleotides: 7. Germline lookup yields CDR1 MNHEY and CDR2 SVGAGI. CDR3 nucleotides: TGTGCCAGCAGTTACTCAGGGGGCAAGTCCGCAGATACGCAGTATTTT. This codes for CASSYSGGKSADTQYF.

The chain couples TRBV18 to TRBJ1-4; D perhaps matches TRBD1 (6 bases). Per the germline V gene, CDR1 is KGHSH and CDR2 is LQKENI. The CDR3 is made up of 15 amino acids. V lost 0 bases, J lost 5 bases, and 10 bases lay in between. The chain's CDR3 is CASSPPGGRNEKLFF. The DNA of the CDR3 is TGTGCCAGCTCACCACCCGGGGGGCGGAATGAAAAACTGTTTTTT.

This clonotype came up a few times. The rearrangement links TRBV30 to TRBJ1-1, with 8 bases aligning to TRBD1. The V gene's germline CDR1 is GTSNPN and CDR2 SVGIG (reference sequence). J gave up 4 bases and V 1 base, and 8 bases lay outside the gene matches. The CDR3 length is 15 residues. CDR3 residues: CAWSAFGQGGTEAFF. The CDR3 DNA follows: TGTGCCTGGAGTGCCTTCGGACAGGGAGGCACTGAAGCTTTCTTT.

This clonotype has at least ten counts. This chain uses TRBV5-1 with TRBJ1-2, with 7 bases lining up with TRBD1. This CDR3 is built from 13 residues. V was clipped by 9 bases and J by 8 bases; unmatched bases: 13. Germline V CDR1 and CDR2: SGHRS, YFSETQ. The chain's CDR3 is CATGLPGGSGYTF. CDR3 DNA: TGCGCCACCGGACTGCCAGGGGGGAGCGGCTACACCTTC.

This clonotype was counted at least ten times. The CDR3 region has the DNA TGCGCCAGCAGCCAAGATTTGCAGGTTGGCGAGCAGTACTTC. It is translated as CASSQDLQVGEQYF. The genes are TRBV4-3 and TRBJ2-7; no firm D call. The germline CDR1 and CDR2 sequences are LGHNA and YSLEER. The V and J ends lost 0 bases and 6 bases respectively, with 12 bases between them. There are 14 residues in the CDR3.

A single count supports this clonotype. V is TRBV30 and J is TRBJ2-5, with no clear D. The V end was cut by 4 bases, the J end by 1 base, with 13 bases between. This CDR3 comprises 14 residues. Germline lookup yields CDR1 GTSNPN and CDR2 SVGIG (reference sequence). The CDR3: CAWTFVLSQETQYF. CDR3 nucleotides: TGTGCCTGGACTTTCGTCCTCTCCCAAGAGACCCAGTACTTC.

This clonotype was counted between two and nine times. The chain links TRBV5-1 to TRBJ1-2, with TRBD1 matching 8 bases. V shed 0 bases and J 7 bases; nucleotides not matched to a gene: 5. CDR1 and CDR2 from the germline V gene are SGHRS and YFSETQ. There are 14 residues in the CDR3. CDR3 nucleotides: TGCGCCAGCAGCTTGGAGGACAGGGTGGTTGGCTACACCTTC. It codes for CASSLEDRVVGYTF.

The chain recombines TRBV5-1 with TRBJ2-7; D tentatively fits TRBD1 or TRBD2 (5 bases each). Germline loops: CDR1 SGHRS, CDR2 YFSETQ. The CDR3 has 17 amino acids. Deletions cut 0 bases from V and 1 base from J, with 17 bases between. The CDR3 DNA sequence: TGCGCCAGCAGCTTGGTCCGTTTGGGGGTCCCTTCCTACGAGCAGTACTTC. Translated, it gives CASSLVRLGVPSYEQYF.

The chain has TRBV4-2 and TRBJ1-2, with D uncertain. Germline V gene lookup returns CDR1 LGHNA and CDR2 YNFKEQ. V was trimmed by 0 bases and J by 6 bases, leaving 17 bases between them. This CDR3 contains 16 residues. The CDR3 DNA sequence: TGTGCCAGCAGCCAAGAAACTGTCGTATATAGCCATGGCTACACCTTC. Translating gives CASSQETVVYSHGYTF.

This sequence joins TRBV2 and TRBJ2-7, with 8 nucleotides matching TRBD1. After removal of 5 bases from V and 0 bases from J, the junction contained 6 bases not matched to a gene. Germline V gene data show CDR1 as SNHLY and CDR2 as FYNNEI. The CDR3 sequence is 15 residues long. This CDR3 reads CASSSTGGNSYEQYF. Here the CDR3 DNA reads TGTGCCAGCAGTTCCACAGGGGGGAACTCCTACGAGCAGTACTTC.

The chain uses TRBV6-5 and TRBJ1-2, with TRBD1 as a possible D gene (5 bases). The CDR3 runs to 14 residues. The germline gives CDR1 MNHEY, CDR2 SVGAGI. The ends were cut back, 2 bases at V and 5 bases at J, with 12 bases in the middle. This chain's CDR3 is CASSYSGGSYGYTF. CDR3 in DNA: TGTGCCAGCAGTTACAGTGGGGGATCTTATGGCTACACCTTC.